A single TCR beta chain is shown here with its context. The sample comes from a study of cytomegalovirus exposure and HLA in healthy donors. This CDR3 is built from 13 residues. V was pared by 5 bases and J by 6 bases, with 13 bases between. Per germline, CDR1 MNHEY and CDR2 SMNVEV (reference sequence). Using immunoSEQ multiplex PCR, the repertoire was profiled, and TCRdb retains in-frame clones only, with some absent. The sample lists some 130,000 clones, approximately 82% occurring once. V gene TRBV27 combines with J gene TRBJ1-2, with D possibly TRBD1 on 6 matching bases. The sample was PBMCs. The TCR originated in a man under 40 in good health and CMV-seropositive. DNA for the CDR3: TGTGCCAGCAGTGCCGCGGGGGGCAATGGCTACACCTTC. Translation gives CASSAAGGNGYTF.